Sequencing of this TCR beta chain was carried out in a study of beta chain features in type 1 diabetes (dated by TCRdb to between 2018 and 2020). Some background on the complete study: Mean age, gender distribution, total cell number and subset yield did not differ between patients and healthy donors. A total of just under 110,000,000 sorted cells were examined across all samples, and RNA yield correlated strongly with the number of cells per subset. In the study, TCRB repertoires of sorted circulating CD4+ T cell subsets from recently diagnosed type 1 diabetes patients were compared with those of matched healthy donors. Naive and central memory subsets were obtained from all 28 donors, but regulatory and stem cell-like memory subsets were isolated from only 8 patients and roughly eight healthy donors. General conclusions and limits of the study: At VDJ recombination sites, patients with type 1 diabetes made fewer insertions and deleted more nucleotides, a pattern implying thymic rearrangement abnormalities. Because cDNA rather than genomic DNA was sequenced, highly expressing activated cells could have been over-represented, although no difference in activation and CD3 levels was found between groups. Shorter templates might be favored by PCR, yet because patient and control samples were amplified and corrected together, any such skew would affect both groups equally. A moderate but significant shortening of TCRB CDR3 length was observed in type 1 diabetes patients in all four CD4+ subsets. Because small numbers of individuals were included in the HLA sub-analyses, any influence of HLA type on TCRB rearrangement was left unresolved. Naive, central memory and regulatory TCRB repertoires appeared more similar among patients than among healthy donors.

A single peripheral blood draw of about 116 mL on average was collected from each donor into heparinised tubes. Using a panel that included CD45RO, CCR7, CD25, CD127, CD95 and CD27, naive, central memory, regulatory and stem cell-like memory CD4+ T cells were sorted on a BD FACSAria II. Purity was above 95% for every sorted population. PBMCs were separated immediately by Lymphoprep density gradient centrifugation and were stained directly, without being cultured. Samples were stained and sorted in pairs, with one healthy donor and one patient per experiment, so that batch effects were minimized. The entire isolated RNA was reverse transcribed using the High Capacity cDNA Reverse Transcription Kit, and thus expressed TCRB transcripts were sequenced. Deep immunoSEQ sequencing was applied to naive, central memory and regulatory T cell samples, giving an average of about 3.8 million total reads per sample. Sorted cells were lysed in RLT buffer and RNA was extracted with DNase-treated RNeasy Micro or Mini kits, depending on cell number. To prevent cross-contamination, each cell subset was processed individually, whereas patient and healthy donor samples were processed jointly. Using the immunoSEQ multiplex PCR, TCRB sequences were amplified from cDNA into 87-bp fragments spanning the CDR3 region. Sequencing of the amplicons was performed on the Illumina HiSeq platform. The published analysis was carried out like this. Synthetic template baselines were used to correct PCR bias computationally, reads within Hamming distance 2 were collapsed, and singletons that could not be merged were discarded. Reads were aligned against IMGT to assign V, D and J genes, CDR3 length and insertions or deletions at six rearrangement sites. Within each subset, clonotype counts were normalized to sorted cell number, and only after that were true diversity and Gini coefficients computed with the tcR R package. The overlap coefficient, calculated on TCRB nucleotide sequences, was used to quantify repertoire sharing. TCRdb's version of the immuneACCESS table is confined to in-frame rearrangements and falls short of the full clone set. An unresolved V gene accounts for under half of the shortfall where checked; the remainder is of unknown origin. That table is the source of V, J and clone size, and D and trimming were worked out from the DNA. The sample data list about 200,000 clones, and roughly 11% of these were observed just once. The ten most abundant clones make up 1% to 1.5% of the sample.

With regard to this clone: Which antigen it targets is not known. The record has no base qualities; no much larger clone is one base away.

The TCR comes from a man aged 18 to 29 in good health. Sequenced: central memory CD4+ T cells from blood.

CDR3 region: CAWQAGGLYNEQFF. The sequence in DNA is TGTGCCTGGCAAGCGGGAGGACTCTACAATGAGCAGTTCTTC. The V and J genes are TRBV30 and TRBJ2-1, with 9 bases matching TRBD2. The germline V gene (reference sequence) provides CDR1 GTSNPN and CDR2 SVGIG. The CDR3 sequence holds 14 residues, the cysteine and phenylalanine included. Only CDR3 DNA remains: 42 bases, in frame from the first base. The junction shows trimming of 5 bases on V and 3 bases on J, and the gene matches do not reach 5 bases of it.